This TCR beta chain was profiled in a study of cytomegalovirus exposure and HLA in healthy donors. This CDR3 region has 14 residues. V lost 2 bases and J 6 bases, leaving 13 bases between the germline ends. The germline gives CDR1 MNHEY, CDR2 SVGAGI. It was with 60 Vbeta and 13 Jbeta primers that the PCR ran. Libraries were prepared by immunoSEQ multiplex PCR; TCRdb keeps only in-frame clonotypes and omits some of them. The data show 210,000 or so clones, roughly 81% seen once. V gene TRBV6-5 combines with J gene TRBJ1-2; D might be TRBD1 (6 bases). The clonotype was recovered from a girl aged 2 to 10 in good health and CMV-seronegative. Sequencing was performed on PBMCs. CDR3 loop: CASSYQTGRDGYTF. CDR3 DNA: TGTGCCAGCAGTTACCAAACAGGGAGGGATGGCTACACCTTC.